The entry below gives a single T cell receptor beta chain sequence along with its context. The antigen remains undetermined. This entry comes from a study of T cells after posttransplantation cyclophosphamide. Overall study findings and caveats: Recipient CMV seropositivity and CMV reactivation strongly tracked TRB clonality. Tissue-infiltrating T cells from skin or gut overlapped little with blood T cells.

The J segment lost 5 bases and the V segment lost 0 bases, leaving 6 bases of the junction unmatched. CDR1 is SGHTA and CDR2 is FQGNSA in the germline V gene. The CDR3 is made up of 15 amino acids. Profiled with immunoSEQ multiplex PCR; TCRdb holds only in-frame clones, not every one. The sample holds about 52,000 clones, roughly 92% seen once. This clonotype originated in a woman between 25 and 40 years old in good health and a related stem cell transplant donor. The rearrangement uses TRBV7-2 and TRBJ2-7, with 8 nucleotides matching TRBD1. The sample comprised PBMCs. The CDR3 DNA follows: TGTGCCAGCAGCTTAGCGTTGACAGGGGTGGACGAGCAGTACTTC. It specifies CASSLALTGVDEQYF. Full variable domain (remainder filled in from reference TRBV7-2 and TRBJ2-7): GAGVSQSPSNKVTEKGKDVELRCDPISGHTALYWYRQSLGQGLEFLIYFQGNSAPDKSGLPSDRFSAERTGGSVSTLTIQRTQQEDSAVYLCASSLALTGVDEQYFGPGTRLTVT.